The entry that follows covers one T cell receptor beta chain sequence. Its antigen remains unidentified. Patients had HPV-negative, locally advanced oral cavity squamous cell carcinoma. The sample originates from a study of neoadjuvant anti-PD-1 for oral cavity cancer. Background on the study: Nivolumab at 3 mg/kg was mostly given biweekly, three to four doses, pre-surgery. Study conclusions and caveats: Post-nivolumab, blood T cell clonality was significantly elevated in non-responders.

From germline, CDR1 is SEHNR and CDR2 FQNEAQ (reference sequence). V trimming: 5 bases; J trimming: 11 bases; junction bases outside the gene matches: 10. The CDR3 runs 15 residues. Sequencing was performed with immunoSEQ multiplex PCR; in TCRdb, only in-frame clones are kept and a portion is missing. The sample consists of roughly 14,000 clones, 55% to 80% of them appearing once. The genes are TRBV7-9 and TRBJ1-6, with 9 bases matching TRBD1. The sample here was PBMCs, taken before nivolumab (anti-PD-1) treatment. This TCR was recovered from a person aged 35-80 years with oral cavity squamous cell carcinoma. The CDR3 is CASSLGQGLITPLHF. In DNA, the CDR3 is TGTGCCAGCAGCCTCGGACAGGGGCTAATTACACCCCTCCACTTT.